These T cell receptor beta chains were read from a single sample in a study of blood T cell repertoires in COVID-19. Profiled with immunoSEQ multiplex PCR; TCRdb holds only in-frame clones, not every one. The sample contains about 150,000 clones, roughly 85% of which appear only once. The sequenced material came from peripheral blood. The receptors shown here come from a man in his 70s with acute or convalescent COVID-19. The CDR3 runs from the conserved cysteine through the conserved F or W. D genes are given only for firm matches. Not all rows give a size; the values are once, few, many and, for expanded clones, a class.

D gene,V gene,J gene,clone size,CDR3 DNA,CDR3 protein
-,TRBV29-1,TRBJ2-3,-,TGCAGCGTTGAAGCGGGAATGTCAGATACGCAGTATTTT,CSVEAGMSDTQYF
-,TRBV28,TRBJ1-2,-,TGTGCCAGCAGTTTAACGACAGGATTTGGCTACACCTTC,CASSLTTGFGYTF
TRBD1,TRBV24-1,TRBJ2-5,-,TGTGCCACCAGTGACCGGACAGGGAAAGAGACCCAGTACTTC,CATSDRTGKETQYF
-,TRBV6-5,TRBJ2-5,-,TGTGCCAGCAGTCCAGGGGACTATACGACCCAGTACTTC,CASSPGDYTTQYF
-,TRBV24-1,TRBJ2-2,-,TGTGCCACCAGTGAGCCAGGAACCGGGGAGCTGTTTTTT,CATSEPGTGELFF
-,TRBV6-2/TRBV6-3,TRBJ1-1,-,TGTGCCAGCAGTTTGCAGGGGAGAAACACTGAAGCTTTCTTT,CASSLQGRNTEAFF
-,TRBV5-1,TRBJ2-1,-,TGCGCCAGCAGCTTGGACCAGTCCTACAATGAGCAGTTCTTC,CASSLDQSYNEQFF
-,TRBV18,TRBJ2-5,-,TGTGCCAGCTCACCTAGCAGCGGGGAGACCCAGTACTTC,CASSPSSGETQYF
-,TRBV3-1/TRBV3-2,TRBJ1-1,-,TGTGCCAGCAGCCGATCCGGGACTATAACTTTCTTT,CASSRSGTITFF
-,TRBV6-5,TRBJ2-5,few,TGTGCCAGCAGTTACGGCGAGGGCAGCCAAGAGACCCAGTACTTC,CASSYGEGSQETQYF
TRBD2,TRBV5-1,TRBJ2-1,-,TGCGCCAGCAGCTTAGCGGGAGGGGGAAATGAGCAGTTCTTC,CASSLAGGGNEQFF
-,TRBV11-3,TRBJ2-1,-,TGTGCCAGCAGCCACAGTTTTCAATCCTACAATGAGCAGTTCTTC,CASSHSFQSYNEQFF
-,TRBV28,TRBJ1-5,-,TGTGCCACCTTACAACCGAATCAGCCCCAGCATTTT,CATLQPNQPQHF
TRBD1,TRBV11-3,TRBJ2-2,-,TGTGCCAGCAGCTTGGGACAGGGGACCACCGGGGAGCTGTTTTTT,CASSLGQGTTGELFF
-,TRBV10-3,TRBJ2-2,-,TGTGCCATCGGGTTCAGAGGCACCGGGGAGCTGTTTTTT,CAIGFRGTGELFF
TRBD2,TRBV7-9,TRBJ2-2,-,TGTGCCAGCAGCTTCCTAGCGGAGGCGGGGGAGCTGTTTTTT,CASSFLAEAGELFF
TRBD1,TRBV5-1,TRBJ2-3,once,TGCGCCAGCAGCTTGCCCACAGGGGAAGGAACAGATACGCAGTATTTT,CASSLPTGEGTDTQYF
-,TRBV29-1,TRBJ2-3,-,TGCAGCGTTTCTATCGGGGGCACAGATACGCAGTATTTT,CSVSIGGTDTQYF
-,TRBV5-4,TRBJ2-2,once,TGTGCCAGCAGCTTGGCTAGCGCCGTCGGGGAGCTGTTTTTT,CASSLASAVGELFF
TRBD1,TRBV19,TRBJ1-5,once,TGTGCCAGTAGTCCCGGGACAGGGTATTTTCAGCCCCAGCATTTT,CASSPGTGYFQPQHF
TRBD2,TRBV19,TRBJ2-3,few,TGTGCCAGTAAGTCTAGCGGAGACACAGATACGCAGTATTTT,CASKSSGDTDTQYF
-,TRBV7-2,TRBJ1-5,once,TGTGCCAGCAGCTTAGGAAGGGAGCACCAGCCCCAGCATTTT,CASSLGREHQPQHF
TRBD1,TRBV9,TRBJ1-2,-,TGTGCCAGCAGCGCTCACAGGGGAAACTATGGCTACACCTTC,CASSAHRGNYGYTF
TRBD1,TRBV6-5,TRBJ1-2,-,TGTGCCAGCAAGGGGACAGGGAGGCAGTATGGCTACACCTTC,CASKGTGRQYGYTF
-,TRBV14,TRBJ2-5,-,TGTGCCAGCAGCCAAGCTTTTAGGAGTATAGAGACCCAGTACTTC,CASSQAFRSIETQYF
-,TRBV19,TRBJ2-6,-,TGTGCCAGTAGTTCGTGGGGCTCGAGGGCCAACGTCCTGACTTTC,CASSSWGSRANVLTF
-,TRBV6-2/TRBV6-3,TRBJ2-7,-,TGTGCCAGCAGTTACCAGGGGCCCTCCTACGAGCAGTACTTC,CASSYQGPSYEQYF
TRBD1,TRBV19,TRBJ1-2,-,TGTGCCAGTAGTATGGGACAGAGTAACTATGGCTACACCTTC,CASSMGQSNYGYTF
TRBD1,TRBV27,TRBJ1-2,-,TGTGCCAGCAGTTTCGGACAGGGCACCTATGGCTACACCTTC,CASSFGQGTYGYTF
-,TRBV7-8,TRBJ2-7,-,TGTGCCAGCAGCTTAGTTTCTTACGAGCAGTACTTC,CASSLVSYEQYF
TRBD2,TRBV29-1,TRBJ2-7,-,TGCAGCGGGGGGGGCGGAAGCGGGAGCTCCTACGAGCAGTACTTC,CSGGGGSGSSYEQYF
TRBD1,TRBV7-2,TRBJ2-7,-,TGTGCCAGCAGCCCTACGACAGGGAGCTACGAGCAGTACTTC,CASSPTTGSYEQYF
-,TRBV11-3,TRBJ2-1,once,TGTGCCAGCAGCTTGGCGGGCGGCCCGGAGGATGAGCAGTTCTTC,CASSLAGGPEDEQFF
-,TRBV18,TRBJ2-1,once,TGTGCCAGCTCACCTACAGGGCCAAGCTCCTACAATGAGCAGTTCTTC,CASSPTGPSSYNEQFF
-,TRBV28,TRBJ1-1,-,TGTGCCAGCAGCACCATTGGACACGTGAACACTGAAGCTTTCTTT,CASSTIGHVNTEAFF
-,TRBV2,TRBJ2-5,few,TGTGCCAGCAGTGTAGAGGGAGGAGAGACCCAGTACTTC,CASSVEGGETQYF
-,TRBV7-3,TRBJ1-5,-,TGTGCCAGCAGCTTAACTCAGGCCTCACCCCAGCATTTT,CASSLTQASPQHF
-,TRBV6-1,TRBJ1-5,-,TGTGCCAGCAGTGAAGGTCAAACCAGGGCCGATCAGCCCCAGCATTTT,CASSEGQTRADQPQHF
-,TRBV9,TRBJ1-4,-,TGTGCCAGCAGCGTAGTAGGAGGTGGGGCTAATGAAAAACTGTTTTTT,CASSVVGGGANEKLFF
-,TRBV7-2,TRBJ2-1,-,TGTGCCAGCAGCTTAGACGCGGGGAAGTACAATGAGCAGTTCTTC,CASSLDAGKYNEQFF
-,TRBV13,TRBJ1-3,-,TGTGCCAGCAGCTTAGAGACAGGTACTGGAAACACCATATATTTT,CASSLETGTGNTIYF
-,TRBV7-3,TRBJ2-6,-,TGTGCCAGCAGCTCGGACAGATTCTCTGGGGCCAACGTCCTGACTTTC,CASSSDRFSGANVLTF
TRBD1,TRBV27,TRBJ1-1,few,TGTGCCAGCAGCCGACGACAGGGAAGGACTGAAGCTTTCTTT,CASSRRQGRTEAFF
TRBD2,TRBV29-1,TRBJ2-5,once,TGCAGCGTTGGAGAACGCGCAGGGGATGGACTAGCTTACGAGACCCAGTACTTC,CSVGERAGDGLAYETQYF
TRBD2,TRBV11-3,TRBJ2-1,-,TGTGCCAGCAGCTCAACCCCTAGCGGGAGATACAATGAGCAGTTCTTC,CASSSTPSGRYNEQFF
-,TRBV18,TRBJ1-4,-,TGTGCCAGCTCACCAGACGGGAATGAAAAACTGTTTTTT,CASSPDGNEKLFF
-,TRBV6-5,TRBJ2-1,-,TGTGCCAGCAGTTACTCGGCCTTCAACAATGAGCAGTTCTTC,CASSYSAFNNEQFF
TRBD2,TRBV27,TRBJ2-2,-,TGTGCCAGCAGTTTAAGGCCTAGCGGATACACCGGGGAGCTGTTTTTT,CASSLRPSGYTGELFF
TRBD1,TRBV19,TRBJ1-5,few,TGTGCCAGTAGTATGCTCTCCGGGACAGGGGACCAGCCCCAGCATTTT,CASSMLSGTGDQPQHF
TRBD1,TRBV4-3,TRBJ1-2,-,TGCGCCAGCAGCCAAGGAGGGGGCGACTATGGCTACACCTTC,CASSQGGGDYGYTF